This is a list of T cell receptor beta chains from one sample in a study of shared clonotypes between healthy human individuals. Sequencing was performed with immunoSEQ multiplex PCR; in TCRdb, only in-frame clones are kept and a portion is missing. The sample contains about 650,000 clones, 95% to 96% of which appear only once. Sequenced: naive CD8+ T cells sorted from blood. These receptors all stem from a woman in her twenties or thirties in good health. Both conserved end residues are part of each CDR3. A D gene is named only where the DNA matches it firmly. For some rows the clone size is stated as once, few or many, or as a class when expanded; others skip it.

CDR3 protein,CDR3 DNA,D gene,clone size,J gene,V gene,CDR3 length
CASSDWTGGRVGQPQHF,TGTGCCAGTAGTGACTGGACAGGGGGTCGCGTTGGGCAGCCCCAGCATTTT,TRBD1,-,TRBJ1-5,TRBV19,17
CASSSGTAVQHF,TGTGCCAGCAGTTCCGGGACGGCCGTCCAGCATTTT,-,few,TRBJ1-5,TRBV27,12
CATSRGGHLNIQYF,TGTGCCACCAGCAGAGGGGGCCACTTAAACATTCAGTACTTC,-,-,TRBJ2-4,TRBV15,14
CASSFGTGGAGEQFF,TGTGCCAGCAGCTTTGGGACAGGGGGAGCGGGTGAGCAGTTCTTC,TRBD1,-,TRBJ2-1,TRBV11-3,15
CASSQDLITNTEAFF,TGTGCCAGCAGCCAAGACCTCATTACGAACACTGAAGCTTTCTTT,-,-,TRBJ1-1,TRBV4-2,15
CASSQGDDEQYF,TGCGCCAGCAGCCAGGGTGACGACGAGCAGTACTTC,-,-,TRBJ2-7,TRBV4-1,12
CASSFTGVNYNEQFF,TGTGCCAGCAGTTTCACGGGGGTAAACTACAATGAGCAGTTCTTC,-,-,TRBJ2-1,TRBV6-6,15
CASSLAPEARNNEQFF,TGTGCCAGCAGCTTAGCCCCCGAGGCCCGCAACAATGAGCAGTTCTTC,-,once,TRBJ2-1,TRBV7-9,16
CASSLAGGQPQHF,TGTGCCAGCAGTTTGGCAGGGGGTCAGCCCCAGCATTTT,TRBD1,-,TRBJ1-5,TRBV27,13
CASSLGVEQFF,TGTGCCAGCAGCTTGGGGGTAGAGCAGTTCTTC,-,-,TRBJ2-1,TRBV5-6,11
CASSEWGTPYEQYF,TGTGCCAGCAGTGAATGGGGAACACCCTACGAGCAGTACTTC,-,-,TRBJ2-7,TRBV6-1,14
CASSFSGTNYEQYF,TGTGCCAGCAGCTTCTCGGGGACCAACTACGAGCAGTACTTC,-,few,TRBJ2-7,TRBV11-2,14
CASSETGSAQPQHF,TGTGCCAGCAGCGAAACAGGGTCGGCTCAGCCCCAGCATTTT,-,once,TRBJ1-5,TRBV9,14
CASSPLARTGVVDEQYF,TGTGCCAGCAGTCCCCTGGCCAGGACAGGGGTTGTGGACGAGCAGTACTTC,TRBD1,-,TRBJ2-7,TRBV27,17
CASSVALTSGAYFF,TGTGCCAGCAGCGTAGCCCTGACTAGCGGAGCTTACTTCTTC,TRBD2,-,TRBJ2-1,TRBV9,14
CASSIRRQGDTEAFF,TGTGCCAGTAGTATTCGTCGACAGGGGGACACTGAAGCTTTCTTT,TRBD1,-,TRBJ1-1,TRBV19,15
CASSPPSFLEGPYEQYF,TGTGCCAGCAGTCCCCCATCTTTCCTCGAAGGGCCCTACGAGCAGTACTTC,-,-,TRBJ2-7,TRBV28,17
CSVTSLGEQFF,TGCAGCGTGACTAGCTTGGGGGAGCAGTTCTTC,TRBD2,-,TRBJ2-1,TRBV29-1,11
CASSLGSNTEAFF,TGTGCCAGCAGTTTGGGCTCGAACACTGAAGCTTTCTTT,-,-,TRBJ1-1,TRBV2,13
CASSPRTGREFGYGYTF,TGTGCCAGCAGTCCGAGGACAGGCCGGGAATTCGGCTATGGCTACACCTTC,TRBD1,-,TRBJ1-2,TRBV27,17
CASSQRDRGFYEQYF,TGTGCCAGCAGCCAGCGGGACAGGGGATTTTACGAGCAGTACTTC,TRBD1,-,TRBJ2-7,TRBV7-6,15